This entry lists 5 T cell receptor beta chains sequenced from one sample in a study of OX40 agonist ivuxolimab in advanced cancers. Some clones are missing from TCRdb's copy, which holds only in-frame ones; the method was immunoSEQ multiplex PCR. Of tens of thousands of clones in the sample, over 60% were seen once. Sequences were derived from CD4+ or CD8+ T cells sorted from blood, sampled in a trial of the OX40 agonist ivuxolimab. The receptors were gathered from an adult with an advanced solid tumor such as melanoma, head and neck, liver or kidney cancer.

The chain recombines TRBV18 with TRBJ2-3; unclear D gene. This CDR3 is 12 amino acids long. Trimming took off 5 bases at V and 0 bases at J, with 3 bases between the two ends. Germline assignment: CDR1 KGHSH and CDR2 LQKENI. The CDR3: CASSSSTDTQYF. CDR3 nucleotide sequence: TGTGCCAGCTCATCTAGCACAGATACGCAGTATTTT. Variable domain in full (rest from reference TRBV18 and TRBJ2-3): NAGVMQNPRHLVRRRGQEARLRCSPMKGHSHVYWYRQLPEEGLKFMVYLQKENIIDESGMPKERFSAEFPKEGPSILRIQQVVRGDSAAYFCASSSSTDTQYFGPGTRLTVL.

The chain is built from TRBV19 and TRBJ2-1; maybe TRBD2 (6 bases). The CDR3 is made up of 17 amino acids. Per the germline V gene, CDR1 is LNHDA and CDR2 is SQIVND (reference sequence). V lost 7 bases and J 2 bases, leaving 21 bases between the germline ends. The CDR3 sequence is CASTPSSVGSPYNEQFF. DNA of the CDR3: TGTGCCAGTACCCCTTCTAGCGTGGGGAGTCCCTACAATGAGCAGTTCTTC.

This sequence joins TRBV18 and TRBJ2-1; no firm D call. Germline V lookup: CDR1 KGHSH, CDR2 LQKENI. The CDR3 contains 13 residues. V dropped 3 bases and J dropped 7 bases, with 10 bases sitting between them. For the CDR3, the DNA is TGTGCCAGCTCACCTCCTAGTTCAAATGAGCAGTTCTTC. Its translation is CASSPPSSNEQFF.

The V gene is TRBV6-5, the J gene TRBJ1-1; 7 bases line up with TRBD1. V lost 0 bases and J lost 0; bases outside the gene matches: 1. Germline loops: CDR1 MNHEY, CDR2 SVGAGI. This CDR3 spans 15 amino acids. The CDR3: CASSYSGQLNTEAFF. DNA for the CDR3: TGTGCCAGCAGTTACTCGGGACAGCTGAACACTGAAGCTTTCTTT.

This clone appeared once. V usage is TRBV6-1 and J usage is TRBJ1-2, with unresolved D. This CDR3 comprises 15 residues. Per the germline V gene, CDR1 is MNHNS and CDR2 is SASEGT. V was cut by 2 bases and J by 8 bases, with 18 bases left in between. CDR3 sequence reads: CASSETIGPKGGYTF. The CDR3, as DNA: TGTGCCAGCAGTGAAACGATCGGTCCGAAAGGCGGCTACACCTTC.